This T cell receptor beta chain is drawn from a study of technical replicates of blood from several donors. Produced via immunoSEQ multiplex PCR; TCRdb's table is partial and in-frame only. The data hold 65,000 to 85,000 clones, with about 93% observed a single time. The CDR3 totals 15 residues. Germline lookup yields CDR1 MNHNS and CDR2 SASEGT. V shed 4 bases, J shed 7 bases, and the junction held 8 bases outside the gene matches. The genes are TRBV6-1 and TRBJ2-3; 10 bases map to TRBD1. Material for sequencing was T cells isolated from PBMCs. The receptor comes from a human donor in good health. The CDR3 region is CASSAPGQGRNTQYF. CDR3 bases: TGTGCCAGCAGTGCACCGGGACAGGGGCGAAATACGCAGTATTTT.